These 30 T cell receptor beta chains were all obtained from the same sample, sequenced in a study of Graves' ophthalmopathy and Graves' hyperthyroidism. The authors amplified TCR beta CDR3 regions, and they did so from RNA transcripts for repertoire sequencing. First-round RT-PCR with HTBI primers preceded a second-round multiplex PCR. One entry per CDR3 protein results from TCRdb running MiXCR on the multiplex PCR reads. Found here are about 380,000 distinct CDR3 sequences, over 15% of them singletons; the top ten hold 7%. Sequencing input: peripheral blood. Receptor source: a woman aged 18-30 years with stable Graves' hyperthyroidism.

The rearrangement uses TRBV20-1 and TRBJ2-5, with D hard to call. The V end was cut by 1 base, the J end by 7 bases, with 13 bases between. The CDR3 is 13 residues long. Germline values: CDR1 DFQATT, CDR2 SNEGSKA (reference sequence). The CDR3 coding sequence is TGCAGTGCTAGAGGGCCAAGGGAAGGGACCCAGTACTTC. This codes for CSARGPREGTQYF.

This clonotype was detected many times. The J gene is TRBJ1-2, the V gene TRBV6-1; D possibly corresponds to TRBD1 (6 bases). Trimming left V 5 bases short and J 2 bases short, with 12 bases between. CDR1 MNHNS and CDR2 SASEGT come from the germline V gene. The CDR3 contains 14 residues. DNA for the CDR3: TGTGCCAGCAGTCGAACAGGGCTCAACTATGGCTACACCTTC. Protein sequence: CASSRTGLNYGYTF.

The V call is TRBV27, the J call TRBJ2-7; 7 positions agree with TRBD2. J lost 3 bases, V lost 5 bases, and 10 bases had no gene match. Germline-derived CDR1 and CDR2 are MNHEY and SMNVEV (reference sequence). The CDR3 consists of 15 residues. The CDR3 DNA is TGTGCCAGCAGTATAACAGCGGGACGTGGCTACGAGCAGTACTTC. The encoded protein is CASSITAGRGYEQYF.

Many counts were recorded for this clonotype. V is TRBV6-1 and J is TRBJ1-1, with 9 nucleotides matching TRBD1. The CDR3 is 12 amino acids. V gave up 6 bases and J gave up 8 bases; unmatched junction bases: 4. The germline V gene encodes CDR1 MNHNS and CDR2 SASEGT. CDR3 sequence reads: CASSQGQGEAFF. The CDR3 DNA reads as TGTGCCAGCAGCCAGGGACAGGGAGAAGCTTTCTTT.

This clonotype was seen repeatedly, ten times or more. The chain has TRBV6-5 and TRBJ1-6, with D perhaps matching TRBD1 (6 bases). Trimming pared 5 bases from V and 4 bases from J, leaving 21 bases between. CDR1 MNHEY and CDR2 SVGAGI come from the germline V gene. The CDR3 length is 18 residues. The CDR3 spells CASSPFVSGHLYNSPLHF. CDR3 sequence (DNA): TGTGCCAGCAGTCCCTTCGTATCGGGACACCTTTATAATTCACCCCTCCACTTT.

This clonotype was seen at least ten times. The chain recombines TRBV5-1 with TRBJ1-1; D unclear. The CDR3 has 15 amino acids. V shed 0 bases and J shed 0 bases, with 9 bases lying between them. From germline, CDR1 is SGHRS and CDR2 YFSETQ. CDR3 nucleotides: TGCGCCAGCAGCTTGGCCGCCGGATTGAACACTGAAGCTTTCTTT. Its protein product is CASSLAAGLNTEAFF.

This clonotype has a count of ten or more. The rearrangement joins TRBV10-1 to TRBJ1-1; 9 positions match TRBD1. This CDR3 contains 15 residues. V lost 5 bases and J lost 3; bases outside the gene matches: 7. CDR1 is WNHNN, CDR2 SYGVQD, per germline (reference sequence). DNA of the CDR3: TGCGCCAGCAGTACCGGGACAGGGAGATACACTGAAGCTTTCTTT. Translated: CASSTGTGRYTEAFF.

Many counts were recorded for this clonotype. The genes are TRBV10-3 and TRBJ1-5, with 7 bases that match TRBD1. This CDR3 region has 13 residues. Germline CDR1 is ENHRY and CDR2 is SYGVKD. Germline trimming cut 10 bases from V and 0 bases from J; bases unmatched to any gene: 3. The DNA for the CDR3 is TGTGCCACCCAGGGGGATAGCAATCAGCCCCAGCATTTT. Protein product: CATQGDSNQPQHF.

The chain joins TRBV5-6 to TRBJ1-1; the match to TRBD1 covers 10 bases. Per germline, CDR1 SGHDT and CDR2 YYEEEE. There are 16 residues in the CDR3. J was trimmed by 4 bases and V by 1 base; bases with no gene match: 7. CDR3: CASSLLAGTGVTEAFF. For the CDR3, the DNA is TGTGCCAGCAGCTTGTTGGCCGGGACAGGGGTCACTGAAGCTTTCTTT.

This clonotype was seen ten or more times. J is TRBJ1-1 and V is TRBV6-1; no clear D gene. V dropped 2 bases and J dropped 5 bases, with 3 bases sitting between them. Germline CDR1 is MNHNS and CDR2 is SASEGT. There are 11 residues in the CDR3. The DNA for the CDR3 is TGTGCCAGCAGTGAACTGACTGAAGCTTTCTTT. It specifies CASSELTEAFF.

This clonotype has at least ten counts. The V call is TRBV12-5, the J call TRBJ2-7, with a tentative D call TRBD1 (6 bases). Germline V CDR1 and CDR2: LGHNT, FRNRAP. The CDR3 length is 13 residues. Trimming cost V 1 base and J 4 bases, with 8 bases left between them. The CDR3 sequence is CASGLGQAYEQYF. As DNA, the CDR3 is TGTGCTAGTGGTTTGGGACAGGCTTACGAGCAGTACTTC.

This chain uses TRBV28 with TRBJ2-5; 9 nucleotides line up with TRBD1. The V segment lost 5 bases and the J segment 1 base; nucleotides outside the gene matches: 8. CDR3 length: 16 amino acids. Germline lookup yields CDR1 MDHEN and CDR2 SYDVKM. The CDR3 sequence is CASSPDRGVGQETQYF. CDR3 coding DNA: TGTGCCAGCAGTCCCGACAGGGGGGTGGGCCAAGAGACCCAGTACTTC.

Turning to this clonotype: One junction end does not reproduce the germline sequence, and a read error may be involved. The gene calls are TRBV7-2 and TRBJ2-4; 8 bases match TRBD2. The germline gives CDR1 SGHTA, CDR2 FQGNSA. The CDR3 consists of 15 residues. In DNA, the CDR3 is TGTGCCAGCAGCCTTCGGGGGGGAGTCAAAAACATTAAGTACTTC. Translating gives CASSLRGGVKNIKYF. Combining the CDR3 with reference TRBV7-2 and TRBJ2-4 gives the whole variable domain GAGVSQSPSNKVTEKGKDVELRCDPISGHTALYWYRQSLGQGLEFLIYFQGNSAPDKSGLPSDRFSAERTGGSVSTLTIQRTQQEDSAVYLCASSLRGGVKNIKYFGAGTRLSVL.

J is TRBJ2-2 and V is TRBV24-1; D remains unclear. The CDR3 is 13 residues long. V lost 3 bases, J lost 5 bases, and 6 bases lay in between. Germline assignment: CDR1 KGHDR and CDR2 SFDVKD. The CDR3 DNA follows: TGTGCCACCAGTGATAGTCCAACCGGGGAGCTGTTTTTT. This gives the protein CATSDSPTGELFF.

The table lists this clonotype with many counts. This chain links TRBV19 with TRBJ1-5; D unclear. The CDR3 length is 14 residues. The ends were cut back, 2 bases at V and 4 bases at J, with 9 bases in the middle. CDR1 and CDR2 (germline): LNHDA, SQIVND (reference sequence). The CDR3 sequence is CASSISGRNQPQHF. The CDR3 coding sequence is TGTGCCAGTAGTATAAGTGGGCGTAATCAGCCCCAGCATTTT. The full variable domain, in which reference TRBV19 and TRBJ1-5 provide the parts outside the CDR3, is DGGITQSPKYLFRKEGQNVTLSCEQNLNHDAMYWYRQDPGQGLRLIYYSQIVNDFQKGDIAEGYSVSREKKESFPLTVTSAQKNPTAFYLCASSISGRNQPQHFGDGTRLSIL.

The genes are TRBV5-1 and TRBJ2-5; possible D gene TRBD1, 6 bases. CDR3 length: 16 residues. Trimming cost V 0 bases and J 7 bases, with 19 bases left between them. The germline V gene has CDR1 SGHRS and CDR2 YFSETQ. The CDR3 nucleotides read TGCGCCAGCAGCTTGGGGGCAGGGGACCACCCAGGGACCCAGTACTTC. Translation gives CASSLGAGDHPGTQYF.

Notes on this clonotype: This CDR3 fails to terminate in the conserved phenylalanine or tryptophan, so it likely reflects a read error. The DNA is omitted, as the CDR3 cannot be located on it reliably, and the CDR3 follows TCRdb's listing. The chain carries TRBV7-8 and TRBJ1-2. Per the germline V gene, CDR1 is SGHVS and CDR2 is FQNEAQ. Inclusive of both ends, the CDR3 amounts to 14 amino acids. CDR3 loop: CASSLASGNYGYRV.

This clonotype has ten or more counts. V usage is TRBV19 and J usage is TRBJ1-1; D gene uncertain. Trimming removed 8 bases from V and 1 base from J, with 11 bases in between. CDR3 length equals 13 residues. Germline lookup yields CDR1 LNHDA and CDR2 SQIVND (reference sequence). The CDR3 DNA is TGTGCCAGTGGCAACGGACGGAACACTGAAGCTTTCTTT. This gives the protein CASGNGRNTEAFF. The variable domain in full, completed from reference TRBV19 and TRBJ1-1, reads DGGITQSPKYLFRKEGQNVTLSCEQNLNHDAMYWYRQDPGQGLRLIYYSQIVNDFQKGDIAEGYSVSREKKESFPLTVTSAQKNPTAFYLCASGNGRNTEAFFGQGTRLTVV.

There are many counts of this clonotype. The CDR3 protein is CASSRPDLNQPQHF. CDR3 sequence (DNA): TGTGCCAGTAGTAGGCCAGATCTCAATCAGCCCCAGCATTTT. V usage is TRBV19 and J usage is TRBJ1-5; no clear D gene. V lost 4 bases, J lost 3 bases, and 10 bases lay in between. Germline V CDR1 and CDR2: LNHDA, SQIVND (reference sequence). The CDR3 length is 14 residues.

The sample holds many counts of this clonotype. The rearrangement links TRBV19 to TRBJ1-5; tentative D call: TRBD1 (5 bases). CDR1 and CDR2 (germline): LNHDA, SQIVND (reference sequence). This CDR3 has 15 amino acids. The V end lost 5 bases, the J end lost 3 bases, and 14 bases lay between the germline ends. The CDR3 loop is CASSLRTQFNQPQHF. The CDR3 DNA reads TGTGCCAGTAGTCTCCGGACACAATTCAATCAGCCCCAGCATTTT.

This clonotype was detected many times. This chain links TRBV27 with TRBJ2-2; D may correspond to TRBD1 or TRBD2 (5 bases each). The CDR3 has 17 amino acids. From germline, CDR1 is MNHEY and CDR2 SMNVEV (reference sequence). Trimming left V 4 bases short and J 9 bases short, with 24 bases between. CDR3 sequence reads: CASSSRRASRATRELFF. The CDR3 DNA is TGTGCCAGCAGTTCCCGTCGGGCTAGCAGGGCAACCAGGGAGCTGTTTTTT.

This clonotype was picked up many times. The chain couples TRBV29-1 to TRBJ2-5; D unclear. Germline CDR1 and CDR2: SQVTM and ANQGSEA. The CDR3 is 15 amino acids. V shed 0 bases and J shed 4 bases, with 15 bases lying between them. CDR3 in DNA: TGCAGCGTTGAAGATCTTGTACGGCCTAGAGAGACCCAGTACTTC. The encoded protein is CSVEDLVRPRETQYF.

This clonotype has at least ten counts. The CDR3 DNA is TGTGCCAGCAGCTACCCCGTCGAGAGGGCAAACACTGAAGCTTTCTTT. It yields the protein CASSYPVERANTEAFF. The V and J genes are TRBV11-2 and TRBJ1-1; D ambiguous. The V gene's germline CDR1 is SGHAT and CDR2 FQNNGV. V lost 4 bases, J lost 2 bases, and 17 bases lay in between. The CDR3 covers 16 residues.

This clonotype has a handful of counts. The V and J genes are TRBV19 and TRBJ1-5; the D gene is possibly TRBD1 (6 bases). The CDR3 spans 15 residues. V dropped 7 bases and J dropped 7 bases, with 20 bases sitting between them. Germline values: CDR1 LNHDA, CDR2 SQIVND (reference sequence). CDR3 DNA sequence: TGTGCCAGTACCACCACTGGGGGGCCCCGACAGCCCCAGCATTTT. Protein product: CASTTTGGPRQPQHF.

This clonotype was seen many times. The genes are TRBV18 and TRBJ2-5, with D unresolved. Per the germline V gene, CDR1 is KGHSH and CDR2 is LQKENI. V gave up 1 base and J gave up 2 bases, with 8 bases separating them. The CDR3 sequence is 14 residues long. The CDR3 DNA sequence: TGTGCCAGCTCACCACGGCAGACACAAGAGACCCAGTACTTC. Residues: CASSPRQTQETQYF. Variable domain in full (rest from reference TRBV18 and TRBJ2-5): NAGVMQNPRHLVRRRGQEARLRCSPMKGHSHVYWYRQLPEEGLKFMVYLQKENIIDESGMPKERFSAEFPKEGPSILRIQQVVRGDSAAYFCASSPRQTQETQYFGPGTRLLVL.

This clonotype was counted ten times or more. The chain has TRBV5-6 and TRBJ1-5, with a possible D match to TRBD1 (5 bases). The CDR3 has 13 residues. The germline gives CDR1 SGHDT, CDR2 YYEEEE. The V gene lost 2 bases and the J gene lost 4 bases, with 7 bases spanning the gap. The CDR3 here is CASSFDRNQPQHF. CDR3 bases: TGTGCCAGCAGCTTTGACAGAAATCAGCCCCAGCATTTT.

This clonotype was found many times. V and J are TRBV6-5 and TRBJ1-1; maybe TRBD1 (5 bases). V lost 8 bases to trimming and J lost 0 bases, with 13 bases between them. The germline V gene encodes CDR1 MNHEY and CDR2 SVGAGI. This CDR3 has 14 amino acids. The CDR3 loop reads CASPPEGLNTEAFF. The CDR3 nucleotides read TGTGCCAGCCCCCCAGAGGGACTGAACACTGAAGCTTTCTTT.

This chain links TRBV7-9 with TRBJ1-2; 7 nucleotides match TRBD1. The V gene's germline CDR1 is SEHNR and CDR2 FQNEAQ (reference sequence). This CDR3 contains 15 residues. V was pared by 5 bases and J by 7 bases, with 13 bases of the junction left unmatched. CDR3 bases: TGTGCCAGCAGCCTTACCCCCGGGACAGTCCCTGGCTACACCTTC. This sequence encodes CASSLTPGTVPGYTF.

The chain has TRBV4-1 and TRBJ1-1; D is ambiguous. The germline V and J ends were trimmed by 3 bases and 3 bases, with 11 bases remaining between them. The CDR3 totals 14 residues. Per germline, CDR1 MGHRA and CDR2 YSYEKL. This chain's CDR3 is CASSQVPMDTEAFF. CDR3 sequence (DNA): TGCGCCAGCAGCCAGGTCCCGATGGACACTGAAGCTTTCTTT.

Many counts were recorded for this clonotype. The genes are TRBV10-1 and TRBJ2-2, with no clear D. V was clipped by 2 bases and J by 6 bases, with 7 bases between them. The CDR3 length is 13 residues. The V gene's germline CDR1 is WNHNN and CDR2 SYGVQD (reference sequence). For the CDR3, the DNA is TGCGCCAGCAGTGAGGGGATTGCCGGGGAGCTGTTTTTT. Its translation is CASSEGIAGELFF.